These 22 T cell receptor beta chains were all obtained from the same sample, sequenced in a study of cytomegalovirus exposure and HLA in healthy donors. This PCR relied on a set of 60 Vbeta primers and 13 Jbeta primers. Sequencing used immunoSEQ multiplex PCR; TCRdb keeps in-frame clones, though not all of them. The data hold roughly 100,000 clones, with around 80% observed a single time. Sample: PBMCs. These receptors were collected from a man between 40 and 49 years old in good health and CMV-seronegative.

The rearrangement joins TRBV28 to TRBJ2-7, with 7 bases matching TRBD1. Trimming took 8 bases from V and 3 from J; bases not matched to a gene: 19. The CDR3 extends over 17 amino acids. CDR1 is MDHEN, CDR2 SYDVKM, per germline. The CDR3: CASCTMGPGGSSYEQYF. In DNA form, the CDR3 reads TGTGCCAGCTGTACGATGGGCCCAGGGGGTTCAAGCTACGAGCAGTACTTC.

This chain joins TRBV10-1 and TRBJ1-1, with TRBD1 identical over 9 bases. The CDR3 has 15 amino acids. The V and J ends lost 4 bases and 7 bases, in that order; junction bases with no gene match: 10. Looked up from germline, CDR1 is WNHNN and CDR2 is SYGVQD (reference sequence). The CDR3 DNA sequence: TGCGCCAGCAGTGTTCGGGACAGGGATTTGGTTGAAGCTTTCTTT. Translation gives CASSVRDRDLVEAFF.

The CDR3 DNA reads as TGTGCCAGCAGTGAACAGGGCGATCAGCCCCAGCATTTT. Amino acid sequence: CASSEQGDQPQHF. V gene TRBV6-1 combines with J gene TRBJ1-5, with a weak D call TRBD1 (5 bases). Germline CDR1 reads MNHNS; CDR2 reads SASEGT. The CDR3 spans 13 residues. The ends were cut back, 2 bases at V and 5 bases at J, with 7 bases in the middle.

This chain uses TRBV18 with TRBJ2-7; D is possibly TRBD2 (5 bases). This CDR3 is 14 amino acids long. CDR1 is KGHSH and CDR2 is LQKENI in the germline V gene. Trimming took off 1 base at V and 0 bases at J, with 7 bases between the two ends. CDR3 DNA: TGTGCCAGCTCACCACTAGAGGGCTCCTACGAGCAGTACTTC. It encodes CASSPLEGSYEQYF.

V usage is TRBV7-8 and J usage is TRBJ2-1, with 8 bases fitting TRBD2. J gave up 10 bases and V 5 bases, and 16 bases lay outside the gene matches. Per the germline V gene, CDR1 is SGHVS and CDR2 is FQNEAQ. CDR3 size: 16 residues. The CDR3 DNA reads TGTGCCAGCAGCCACCGGGGGGGGGCCGGATCCGGCGAGCAGTTCTTC. This gives the protein CASSHRGGAGSGEQFF.

The chain joins TRBV19 to TRBJ1-2; possible D gene TRBD1, 5 bases. Germline V gene data show CDR1 as LNHDA and CDR2 as SQIVND (reference sequence). CDR3 length: 14 amino acids. The V end was cut by 6 bases, the J end by 3 bases, with 14 bases between. This CDR3 reads CASSPTGDDYGYTF. CDR3 in DNA: TGTGCCAGTAGCCCCACGGGGGATGACTATGGCTACACCTTC.

This chain uses TRBV19 with TRBJ2-1, with 10 bases aligning to TRBD2. With 5 bases clipped from V and 6 bases from J, the junction kept 7 bases outside the gene matches. CDR3 size: 15 residues. Germline V lookup: CDR1 LNHDA, CDR2 SQIVND (reference sequence). The CDR3 coding sequence is TGTGCCAGTAGTTCGGTACTAGCGGGGCTCAATGAGCAGTTCTTC. This codes for CASSSVLAGLNEQFF.

The chain combines TRBV15 with TRBJ2-1, with D possibly being TRBD1 (5 bases). The germline V and J ends were trimmed by 5 bases and 10 bases, with 12 bases remaining between them. From germline, CDR1 is LNHNV and CDR2 YYDKDF (reference sequence). The CDR3 totals 12 residues. The CDR3: CATSGAPLEQFF. The CDR3 DNA follows: TGTGCCACCAGCGGGGCACCACTAGAGCAGTTCTTC.

This chain links TRBV9 with TRBJ1-6; 7 nucleotides agree with TRBD1. Germline V gene lookup returns CDR1 SGDLS and CDR2 YYNGEE. The CDR3 has 15 amino acids. Trimming took 3 bases from V and 7 from J; bases not matched to a gene: 7. The CDR3 region is CASSASTGSNSPLHF. CDR3 DNA sequence: TGTGCCAGCAGCGCCTCGACAGGGAGCAATTCACCCCTCCACTTT.

V usage is TRBV11-2 and J usage is TRBJ2-5; 8 nucleotides align to TRBD1. The DNA end is more similar to TRBJ2-7, so the J call may be wrong. The CDR3 runs 13 residues. The germline V gene encodes CDR1 SGHAT and CDR2 FQNNGV. The CDR3 nucleotides read TGTGCCAGCAGCTCCCAGGGGGCGGGCGAGCAGTACTTC. Translated: CASSSQGAGEQYF.

This clone was counted once. The chain is built from TRBV29-1 and TRBJ2-3; 10 bases map to TRBD2. This CDR3 comprises 19 residues. Germline V gene sequence: CDR1 SQVTM, CDR2 ANQGSEA. With 0 bases clipped from V and 0 bases from J, the junction kept 12 bases outside the gene matches. The CDR3 coding sequence is TGCAGCGTTGAAGATCCGGTCTTAACTAGCGGGGCTAGCACAGATACGCAGTATTTT. It yields the protein CSVEDPVLTSGASTDTQYF.

The chain's CDR3 is CASSENLQAGAFF. The CDR3 DNA reads TGTGCCAGCAGTGAAAATTTGCAGGCAGGAGCTTTCTTT. The chain employs TRBV2 and TRBJ1-1; D is unresolved. The V gene lost 2 bases and the J gene lost 10 bases, with 14 bases spanning the gap. This CDR3 region has 13 residues. Germline-derived CDR1 and CDR2 are SNHLY and FYNNEI. Variable domain in full (rest from reference TRBV2 and TRBJ1-1): EPEVTQTPSHQVTQMGQEVILRCVPISNHLYFYWYRQILGQKVEFLVSFYNNEISEKSEIFDDQFSVERPDGSNFTLKIRSTKLEDSAMYFCASSENLQAGAFFGQGTRLTVV.

This chain connects TRBV23-1 to TRBJ1-1; D ambiguous. TRBV23-1 is given ORF status, its function remaining uncertain. V was shortened by 9 bases and J by 3 bases, with 11 bases between the two germline ends. CDR3 size: 12 residues. In DNA, the CDR3 is TGCGCCAGGACCGAGGGTCACACTGAAGCTTTCTTT. Translated: CARTEGHTEAFF.

The gene calls are TRBV5-1 and TRBJ1-5; 8 bases are a match to TRBD1. The CDR3 loop spans 15 amino acids. The V segment lost 0 bases and the J segment 5 bases; nucleotides outside the gene matches: 4. Per germline, CDR1 SGHRS and CDR2 YFSETQ. The chain's CDR3 is CASSLVDRGHQPQHF. The CDR3, as DNA: TGCGCCAGCAGCTTGGTCGACAGGGGCCATCAGCCCCAGCATTTT.

V is TRBV6-5 and J is TRBJ2-3; 15 nucleotides align to TRBD2. Germline V gene sequence: CDR1 MNHEY, CDR2 SVGAGI. Trimming at V came to 6 bases and at J to 6 bases, leaving 4 bases not matched to a gene. CDR3 length: 15 amino acids. The CDR3 here is CASRPGTSGRDTQYF. The CDR3 DNA reads TGTGCCAGCAGGCCCGGGACTAGCGGGAGGGATACGCAGTATTTT.

The chain recombines TRBV2 with TRBJ1-5; 7 bases align to TRBD1. Per germline, CDR1 SNHLY and CDR2 FYNNEI. The ends lost 6 bases at V and 11 bases at J; junction bases unmatched: 13. CDR3 length: 14 amino acids. CDR3 residues: CASRPGTDIGAQHF. DNA for the CDR3: TGTGCCAGCAGGCCCGGGACAGACATCGGGGCCCAGCATTTT.

V and J are TRBV6-6 and TRBJ1-2, with 7 bases matching TRBD1. Germline CDR1 MNHNY, CDR2 SVGAGI (reference sequence). V dropped 4 bases and J dropped 0; count of bases not matched to a gene: 5. The CDR3 totals 15 residues. In DNA form, the CDR3 reads TGTGCCAGCAGTTCCCGGGACAGTCCTAACTATGGCTACACCTTC. Protein: CASSSRDSPNYGYTF.

The rearrangement joins TRBV7-9 to TRBJ2-3; 11 bases line up with TRBD2. The trim removed 5 bases at V and 2 bases at J, leaving 6 bases unmatched. The CDR3 consists of 16 residues. Per the germline V gene, CDR1 is SEHNR and CDR2 is FQNEAQ (reference sequence). The CDR3: CASSRGTSGFTDTQYF. CDR3 bases: TGTGCCAGCAGCCGTGGGACTAGCGGCTTCACAGATACGCAGTATTTT.

Only a few counts were recorded for this clone. The chain has TRBV4-2 and TRBJ1-2, with 11 bases aligning to TRBD1. V lost 6 bases to trimming and J lost 4 bases; unmatched junction nucleotides: 13. The CDR3 has 17 residues. CDR1 and CDR2 from the germline V gene are LGHNA and YNFKEQ. This chain's CDR3 is CASSQYGTGGNIYGYTF. The CDR3 nucleotides are TGTGCCAGCAGTCAGTACGGGACAGGGGGGAATATCTATGGCTACACCTTC.

This chain uses TRBV5-1 with TRBJ1-6; D is perhaps TRBD1 (5 bases). Per the germline V gene, CDR1 is SGHRS and CDR2 is YFSETQ. V was cut by 2 bases and J by 10 bases, with 16 bases left in between. The CDR3 length is 15 residues. The CDR3 sequence is CASSFQPGTRSPLHF. In DNA form, the CDR3 reads TGCGCCAGCAGCTTTCAGCCGGGGACTCGCTCACCCCTCCACTTT.

The chain employs TRBV2 and TRBJ2-5; 11 bases align to TRBD2. Germline V gives CDR1 SNHLY, CDR2 FYNNEI. The CDR3 spans 16 residues. Trimming took 3 bases from V and 5 from J; bases not matched to a gene: 8. CDR3 sequence: CASSEFASGGKETQYF. The DNA for the CDR3 is TGTGCCAGCAGTGAGTTTGCTAGCGGGGGGAAGGAGACCCAGTACTTC. Full variable domain (rest looked up from reference TRBV2 and TRBJ2-5): EPEVTQTPSHQVTQMGQEVILRCVPISNHLYFYWYRQILGQKVEFLVSFYNNEISEKSEIFDDQFSVERPDGSNFTLKIRSTKLEDSAMYFCASSEFASGGKETQYFGPGTRLLVL.

The gene calls are TRBV5-1 and TRBJ2-4, with D perhaps TRBD2 (5 bases). Germline V gene sequence: CDR1 SGHRS, CDR2 YFSETQ. V was shortened by 0 bases and J by 6 bases, with 13 bases between the two germline ends. The CDR3 sequence is 15 residues long. This CDR3 reads CASSLAPGIGNIQYF. For the CDR3, the DNA is TGCGCCAGCAGCTTGGCGCCGGGAATTGGAAACATTCAGTACTTC.